The rows below give T cell receptor beta chains drawn from one sample of a study of T cells in Graves' hyperthyroidism and ophthalmopathy. TCRdb passed the multiplex PCR reads through MiXCR, listing each CDR3 protein once. The sample includes 450,000 to 500,000 distinct CDR3 sequences, around a fifth of them seen just once. Input material: blood. The origin of the receptors is a woman in her seventies with Graves' ophthalmopathy. The CDR3 runs from the conserved cysteine through the conserved F or W. D genes are given only for firm matches. Size tells how often a clone was seen (once, few, many) or the class of an expanded clone, and some rows leave it out.

V	J	D	size	length	CDR3	DNA
TRBV6-1	TRBJ1-2	-	few	14	CASREGGGNYGYTF	TGTGCCAGCAGGGAGGGGGGGGGAAACTATGGCTACACCTTC
TRBV28	TRBJ2-3	-	-	14	CASSGPPQGDTQYF	TGTGCCAGCAGCGGACCACCCCAGGGAGATACGCAGTATTTT
TRBV9	TRBJ2-1	TRBD2	-	18	CASTNSEGAGGTYNEQFF	TGTGCCAGCACCAACTCCGAGGGAGCGGGAGGGACCTACAATGAGCAGTTCTTC
TRBV28	TRBJ2-7	-	-	13	CASIGPTAYEQYF	TGTGCCAGCATCGGGCCGACAGCCTACGAGCAGTACTTC
TRBV5-4	TRBJ2-1	-	-	19	CASSLAGGSQGPLYNEQFF	TGTGCCAGCAGCTTGGCCGGGGGGTCCCAGGGGCCATTATACAATGAGCAGTTCTTC
TRBV2	TRBJ2-3	-	many	13	CASSEGEFDTQYF	TGTGCCAGCAGTGAAGGCGAGTTTGATACGCAGTATTTT
TRBV7-9	TRBJ1-1	TRBD1	few	15	CASSLSQQGATEAFF	TGTGCCAGCAGCTTATCACAACAGGGGGCAACTGAAGCTTTCTTT
TRBV6-2/TRBV6-3	TRBJ1-2	TRBD1	-	16	CASSYGATGVLRGYTF	TGTGCCAGCAGTTATGGGGCAACAGGGGTCTTACGTGGCTACACCTTC
TRBV4-1	TRBJ2-3	-	-	14	CASSQETSMDTQYF	TGCGCCAGCAGCCAAGAGACTAGTATGGATACGCAGTATTTT
TRBV10-3	TRBJ2-7	-	-	12	CAISESNYEQYF	TGTGCCATCAGTGAGTCCAACTACGAGCAGTACTTC
TRBV13	TRBJ1-2	-	few	14	CASSSHRGIYGYTF	TGTGCCAGCAGCTCCCACAGAGGTATCTATGGCTACACCTTC
TRBV5-4	TRBJ1-2	-	-	13	CASSLVPGYGYTF	TGTGCCAGCAGCTTGGTGCCAGGATATGGCTACACCTTC
TRBV6-5	TRBJ2-7	TRBD2	few	17	CASSYGTSGLRTYEQYF	TGTGCCAGCAGTTACGGGACTAGCGGGCTTAGAACCTACGAGCAGTACTTC
TRBV7-9	TRBJ2-4	TRBD1	few	18	CASSLDGTGTIAKNIQYF	TGTGCCAGCAGCTTAGACGGGACAGGCACAATAGCCAAAAACATTCAGTACTTC
TRBV3-1	TRBJ2-6	TRBD2	-	16	CASRATGLSGANVLTF	TGTGCCAGCAGGGCGACGGGACTATCTGGGGCCAACGTCCTGACTTTC
TRBV18	TRBJ1-4	TRBD1	-	15	CASSDRDRGHEKLFF	TGTGCCAGCTCAGACCGGGACAGGGGGCACGAAAAACTGTTTTTT
TRBV7-9	TRBJ1-1	-	few	13	CASSSDPNTEAFF	TGTGCCAGCAGCTCAGACCCAAACACTGAAGCTTTCTTT
TRBV10-1	TRBJ1-5	TRBD1	few	14	CASREGQGNQPQHF	TGCGCCAGCAGAGAAGGACAGGGCAATCAGCCCCAGCATTTT
TRBV28	TRBJ2-3	TRBD2	many	17	CASSSTLRIAGLDTQYF	TGTGCCAGCAGTTCCACCTTGAGAATAGCGGGATTAGATACGCAGTATTTT
TRBV20-1	TRBJ2-7	TRBD2	few	15	CSARVVGGLSYEQYF	TGCAGTGCTAGAGTTGTGGGAGGGCTTTCCTACGAGCAGTACTTC
TRBV6-1	TRBJ2-4	-	-	18	CASSEARTVQLAKNIQYF	TGTGCCAGCAGTGAAGCTAGGACAGTTCAACTAGCCAAAAACATTCAGTACTTC
TRBV6-2/TRBV6-3	TRBJ2-7	-	-	13	CASSYSLGREQYF	TGTGCCAGCAGTTACTCGCTGGGCCGCGAGCAGTACTTC
TRBV29-1	TRBJ1-2	TRBD1	many	12	CSVGQANYGYTF	TGCAGCGTAGGACAGGCGAACTATGGCTACACCTTC
TRBV20-1	TRBJ1-4	TRBD1	few	17	CSAPVSGTGGSGEKLFF	TGCAGTGCTCCGGTATCCGGGACAGGGGGCTCGGGCGAAAAACTGTTTTTT
TRBV5-1	TRBJ2-1	-	-	14	CASSLVGSGSSWIF	-
TRBV12-5	TRBJ2-3	-	few	14	CASGLGGSTDTQYF	TGTGCTAGTGGTTTGGGGGGGAGCACAGATACGCAGTATTTT
TRBV6-1	TRBJ2-1	-	few	14	CASSELASLHEQFF	TGTGCCAGCAGTGAATTGGCTAGTCTCCATGAGCAGTTCTTC
TRBV27	TRBJ2-1	-	many	15	CASSRSGPSYNEQFF	TGTGCCAGCAGCCGTAGCGGACCCTCCTACAATGAGCAGTTCTTC
TRBV11-1	TRBJ2-7	-	few	13	CASSPRPTYEQYF	TGTGCCAGCAGCCCCAGGCCCACCTACGAGCAGTACTTC
TRBV5-1	TRBJ1-2	-	-	14	CASSLVGDQSGYTF	TGCGCCAGCAGCTTGGTCGGGGACCAAAGCGGCTACACCTTC
TRBV7-9	TRBJ2-1	-	-	19	CASSPTLDGARTVYNEQFF	TGTGCCAGCAGCCCCACACTAGACGGGGCCCGCACCGTCTACAATGAGCAGTTCTTC
TRBV28	TRBJ1-6	-	many	14	CASSEQGMGSPLHF	TGTGCCAGCAGTGAACAGGGTATGGGGTCACCCCTCCACTTT
TRBV2	TRBJ1-3	-	many	16	CASSVSPSASGNTIYF	TGTGCCAGCAGTGTGTCACCGTCCGCGTCTGGAAACACCATATATTTT
TRBV6-1	TRBJ1-2	-	many	14	CASSEQLTTPLYTF	TGTGCCAGCAGTGAACAACTAACTACACCGCTCTACACCTTC